This entry is about one TCR beta chain. TCRdb keeps only in-frame clones here, not all; method: immunoSEQ multiplex PCR. This repertoire shows about 170,000 clones, about 90% found once; its top ten account for about 11%. Germline V CDR1 and CDR2: LGHNA, YSLEER. This CDR3 has 14 amino acids. Trimming pared 0 bases from V and 6 bases from J, leaving 12 bases between. The data were taken from a study of control samples from healthy donors and cancer patients. Specimen: blood. The receptor was derived from a man between 25 and 39 years old in good health. The V call is TRBV4-3, the J call TRBJ2-7; D is perhaps TRBD2 (5 bases). The CDR3 DNA is TGCGCCAGCAGCCAAGATAGGGAGCGTGGCGAGCAGTACTTC. Amino acids: CASSQDRERGEQYF.